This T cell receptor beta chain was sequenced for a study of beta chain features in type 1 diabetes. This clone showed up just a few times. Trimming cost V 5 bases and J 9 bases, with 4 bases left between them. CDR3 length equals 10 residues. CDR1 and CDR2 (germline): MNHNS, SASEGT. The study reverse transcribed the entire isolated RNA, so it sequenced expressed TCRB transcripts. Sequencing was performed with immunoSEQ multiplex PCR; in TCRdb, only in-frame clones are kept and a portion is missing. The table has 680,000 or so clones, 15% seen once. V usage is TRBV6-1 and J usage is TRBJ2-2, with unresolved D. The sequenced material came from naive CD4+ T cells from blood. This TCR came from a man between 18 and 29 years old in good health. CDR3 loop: CASSLRELFF. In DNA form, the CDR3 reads TGTGCCAGCAGTCTGCGGGAGCTGTTTTTT.